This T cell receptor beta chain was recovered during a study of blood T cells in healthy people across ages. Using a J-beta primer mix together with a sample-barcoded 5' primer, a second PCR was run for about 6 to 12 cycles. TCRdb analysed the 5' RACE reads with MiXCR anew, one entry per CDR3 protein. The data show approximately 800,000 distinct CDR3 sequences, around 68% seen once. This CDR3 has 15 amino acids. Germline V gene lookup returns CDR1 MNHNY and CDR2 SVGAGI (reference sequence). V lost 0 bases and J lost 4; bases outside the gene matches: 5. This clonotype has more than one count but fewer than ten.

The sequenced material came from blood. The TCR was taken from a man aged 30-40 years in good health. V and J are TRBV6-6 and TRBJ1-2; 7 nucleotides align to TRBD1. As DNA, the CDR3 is TGTGCCAGCAGTTACTCGGCAGGGGGAGGCTATGGCTACACCTTC. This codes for CASSYSAGGGYGYTF.